This T cell receptor (beta chain) was observed in a study of T-cell memory formation after mild COVID-19. General study points: Contracting clones from day 15 to 85 had balanced CD4/CD8; later expanders favoured CD4+.

On this clonotype itself: The antigen is unknown.

One entry per CDR3 protein results from TCRdb running MiXCR on the 5' RACE reads. This sample has around 130,000 distinct CDR3 sequences, with roughly 15% found just once. The CDR3 loop spans 16 amino acids. Per the germline V gene, CDR1 is GTSNPN and CDR2 is SVGIG (reference sequence). The junction had 12 bases not matched to a gene; V was cut back by 2 bases and J by 7 bases. The sequence was obtained from an adult woman who had mild COVID-19 (a few samples of this study predate the infection). Cell type and time point are not known. J is TRBJ2-1 and V is TRBV30; 9 nucleotides align to TRBD2. The sample taken for sequencing was PBMCs or a T cell subset sorted from them (not recorded which). CDR3 coding DNA: TGTGCCTGGAGTCTCCATATGGGCGGGGGGGCAAATGAGCAGTTCTTC. It codes for CAWSLHMGGGANEQFF.